This T cell receptor gamma chain originates from a study of gamma delta lymphoproliferative disorders and STAT genes. TCRdb reanalysed the multiplex PCR reads via CATT. The repertoire has under 2,500 gamma-chain clones, roughly 19% of them found once; the top ten carry approximately 58%. This clone was found a few times. The receptor sequences were amplified from genomic DNA of peripheral blood mononuclear cells. All samples were taken off therapy or before therapy. This CDR3 comprises 15 residues. Trimming at V came to 1 base and at J to 0 bases, leaving 2 bases not matched to a gene. CDR1 is EGSNGY and CDR2 is YDSYNSKV in the germline V gene.

Input material: blood. The receptor comes from a human donor with gamma-delta T-cell large granular lymphocyte leukemia. The gene calls are TRGV2 and TRGJP1. In the absence of a J gene in TCRdb, the DNA was matched to germline to assign it here. CDR3 sequence: CATWDGHTTGWFKIF. The CDR3 region has the DNA TGTGCCACCTGGGACGGACATACCACTGGTTGGTTCAAGATATTT.